These T cell receptor beta chains were read from a single sample in a study of blood T cell repertoires in COVID-19. Only in-frame clones appear in the TCRdb table, and some are missing; sequencing was by immunoSEQ multiplex PCR. The sample contains about 80,000 clones, 78% of which appear only once. The sequencing sample was made of peripheral blood. The receptors were gathered from a human donor in a cohort sampled during active COVID-19. Both conserved end residues are part of each CDR3. D genes are given only for firm matches. The size entry is marked missing in some rows and otherwise reads once, few, many or a size class.

D	size	J	V	DNA	CDR3
TRBD2	.	TRBJ2-3	TRBV5-6	TGTGCCAGCAGCTTGGGGCTAGCGGGAGCAGATACGCAGTATTTT	CASSLGLAGADTQYF
.	.	TRBJ1-2	TRBV6-5	TGTGCCAGCAGTCTAGCAGGGGCGGACTATGGCTACACCTTC	CASSLAGADYGYTF
TRBD1	.	TRBJ1-1	TRBV5-6	TGTGCCAGCAGCCCGGGACAGGGGACCACTGAAGCTTTCTTT	CASSPGQGTTEAFF
TRBD1	once	TRBJ2-5	TRBV20-1	TGCAGTTTTCTCAGGGGGGAGACCCAGTACTTC	CSFLRGETQYF
TRBD2	once	TRBJ2-3	TRBV10-1	TGCGCCAGCAGTGAACCGGGAGCGGGGGGATGCACAGATACGCAGTATTTT	CASSEPGAGGCTDTQYF
.	.	TRBJ2-1	TRBV5-1	TGCGCCAGCAGCCCCCTAGAGGGTAGCTCCTACAATGAGCAGTTCTTC	CASSPLEGSSYNEQFF
TRBD1	once	TRBJ1-3	TRBV10-3	TGTGCCATCAGACGGACAGGGCCGAGCTCTGGAAACACCATATATTTT	CAIRRTGPSSGNTIYF
.	.	TRBJ2-7	TRBV7-9	TGTGCCAGCAGCTTAAGGGACGGGACTTTAAACTACGAGCAGTACTTC	CASSLRDGTLNYEQYF
TRBD1	once	TRBJ1-1	TRBV5-4	TGTGCCAGCAGCACAGGACAGGGTACTGAAGCTTTCTTT	CASSTGQGTEAFF
.	.	TRBJ2-5	TRBV6-2/TRBV6-3	TGTGCCAGCAGTTACCGGGTCTCAGAGGAGACCCAGTACTTC	CASSYRVSEETQYF
.	.	TRBJ1-4	TRBV27	TGTGCCAGCAGTTCCCTACAGACACTAACTAATGAAAAACTGTTTTTT	CASSSLQTLTNEKLFF
TRBD2	once	TRBJ2-5	TRBV9	TGTGCCAGCAGCGTACGGGGGGGCGATGAGACCCAGTACTTC	CASSVRGGDETQYF
TRBD2	.	TRBJ2-3	TRBV19	TGTGCCACCCGTCGACTAGCCGAGGAGAGCACAGATACGCAGTATTTT	CATRRLAEESTDTQYF
.	.	TRBJ1-1	TRBV4-1	TGCGCCAGCAGCCAAGAGACGACGAATCACAGGGCAATGAACACTGAAGCTTTCTTT	CASSQETTNHRAMNTEAFF
.	once	TRBJ2-1	TRBV19	TGTGCCAGTAGTCTAACAGGGGGGGGCCCTTACAATGAGCAGTTCTTC	CASSLTGGGPYNEQFF
.	.	TRBJ1-1	TRBV6-2/TRBV6-3	TGTGCCAGCAGTAGCGACAGCTCTGCGAACACTGAAGCTTTCTTT	CASSSDSSANTEAFF
TRBD1	.	TRBJ2-7	TRBV5-5	TGTGCCAGCAGCGTCGGACAGGGGCCCTACGAGCAGTACTTC	CASSVGQGPYEQYF
.	.	TRBJ1-1	TRBV6-2/TRBV6-3	TGTGCCAGCAGTTACTCCCTCGGCGGTGAAGCTTTCTTT	CASSYSLGGEAFF
TRBD1	.	TRBJ2-7	TRBV6-5	TGTGCCAGCAGTTACTCGAGGACAGGGGCTTCCGAGCAGTACTTC	CASSYSRTGASEQYF
.	.	TRBJ2-5	TRBV5-1	TGCGCCAGCAGCTTGGTACCGGAGCAAGAGACCCAGTACTTC	CASSLVPEQETQYF
.	few	TRBJ1-5	TRBV2	TGTGCCAGCAACAGGCAGGGCAAACAGCCCCAGCATTTT	CASNRQGKQPQHF
TRBD2	once	TRBJ2-1	TRBV4-1	TGCGCCAGCAGCCAACCTAGCGGGAGGGCCGAGTGGAATGAGCAGTTCTTC	CASSQPSGRAEWNEQFF
.	.	TRBJ2-5	TRBV7-2	TGTGCCAGCAGCCGGACTCAGACGGCGGAGACCCAGTACTTC	CASSRTQTAETQYF
TRBD1	many	TRBJ2-7	TRBV6-6	TGTGCCAGCAGTCTTAGACAGGGGGGCTACGAGCAGTACTTC	CASSLRQGGYEQYF
TRBD1	.	TRBJ2-2	TRBV24-1	TGTGCCACCAGTGCGTCCGGGACAGGGGGATTGCGGGAGCTGTTTTTT	CATSASGTGGLRELFF
.	once	TRBJ2-1	TRBV18	TGTGCCAGCTCACCTCCCTCGAGGAGCCACTCCCCGCCGCAGCAGTTCTTC	CASSPPSRSHSPPQQFF
TRBD2	.	TRBJ2-7	TRBV7-6	TGTGCCAGCAGCCGCGGGGGGGGAATCTCCTACGAGCAGTACTTC	CASSRGGGISYEQYF
.	.	TRBJ1-4	TRBV5-1	TGCGCCAGCAGCCTCCAGGGTGAGTGGGATGAAAAACTGTTTTTT	CASSLQGEWDEKLFF
TRBD1	.	TRBJ1-4	TRBV3-1/TRBV3-2	TGTGCCAGCAGCCGTGGGACAGGGAGCGAAAAACTGTTTTTT	CASSRGTGSEKLFF
TRBD2	.	TRBJ2-2	TRBV3-1/TRBV3-2	TGTGCCAGCAGCCAAGATCCGGGGTGGTCTCGGGGGGGCAAAGTCGCAGCAACCGGGGAGCTGTTTTTT	CASSQDPGWSRGGKVAATGELFF
TRBD1	.	TRBJ1-1	TRBV6-2/TRBV6-3	TGTGCCAGCAGCATACAGGGGGGCACTGAAGCTTTCTTT	CASSIQGGTEAFF
.	once	TRBJ1-2	TRBV6-5	TGTGCCACCTACGGGAGCGGGGCCCCCCATGGCTACACCTTC	CATYGSGAPHGYTF
.	.	TRBJ2-2	TRBV11-1	TGTGCCAGCAGCCTATACCTCGCCGGGGAGCTGTTTTTT	CASSLYLAGELFF
.	once	TRBJ1-6	TRBV28	TGTGCCAGCAGTTTAGTAAACTCCTATAATTCACCCCTCCACTTT	CASSLVNSYNSPLHF
TRBD2	.	TRBJ2-1	TRBV27	TGTGCCAGCAGTCCGAGGGAGGGTCCCTACAATGAGCAGTTCTTC	CASSPREGPYNEQFF
TRBD1	.	TRBJ1-2	TRBV5-1	TGCGCCAGCAGCTTGGCCGGACAGGGGCCTAACTATGGCTACACCTTC	CASSLAGQGPNYGYTF
TRBD1	.	TRBJ2-1	TRBV10-3	TGTGCCATCAGAAACGACAGGGAGAGTGAGCAGTTCTTC	CAIRNDRESEQFF
TRBD2	.	TRBJ2-7	TRBV4-1	TGCGCCAGCAGCCAAGATCGGGGGGGCTCCTACGAGCAGTACTTC	CASSQDRGGSYEQYF
.	few	TRBJ1-2	TRBV27	TGTGCCAGCTCGCCCGGGGGTATCCCTGGCTACACCTTC	CASSPGGIPGYTF
.	many	TRBJ1-1	TRBV29-1	TGCAGCTTACGGACCGGGGAAACTGAAGCTTTCTTT	CSLRTGETEAFF
.	.	TRBJ1-2	TRBV9	TGTGCCAGCAGGGGTCGGGCGGGGGATAGGTATGGCTACACCTTC	CASRGRAGDRYGYTF
TRBD2	many	TRBJ2-3	TRBV9	TGTGCCAGCAGCTTCTCCTGGACTAGCGGCCCCGCGGATACGCAGTATTTT	CASSFSWTSGPADTQYF
TRBD2	.	TRBJ2-1	TRBV30	TGTGCCTGGAGTGTCGCGGGGGGGTGGTACAATGAGCAGTTCTTC	CAWSVAGGWYNEQFF
.	.	TRBJ1-5	TRBV19	TGTGCCAGTAGTATACAGGGAAGGGATCAGCCCCAGCATTTT	CASSIQGRDQPQHF
.	medium-sized	TRBJ1-5	TRBV19	TGTGCCAGTAGTATAGATCTCGTCAGGGGAGGGTGGGATCAGCCCCAGCATTTT	CASSIDLVRGGWDQPQHF
.	.	TRBJ2-3	TRBV19	TGTGCCAGTAGTATAGATGGAGACCCGGATACGCAGTATTTT	CASSIDGDPDTQYF
TRBD1	few	TRBJ1-1	TRBV5-1	TGCGCCAGCAGCTTGGAACAGGGGGCGCGGGACACTGAAGCTTTCTTT	CASSLEQGARDTEAFF
.	.	TRBJ2-5	TRBV29-1	TGCAGCGGGCAGGGAAGTGTTGAGACCCAGTACTTC	CSGQGSVETQYF
.	.	TRBJ1-1	TRBV30	TGTGCCTGGAGTCCCCCGGACAGGAACACTGAAGCTTTCTTT	CAWSPPDRNTEAFF
.	few	TRBJ2-5	TRBV5-1	TGCGCCAGCAGCTTGGTCGGAGGTGAGACCCAGTACTTC	CASSLVGGETQYF